This T cell receptor (beta chain) was found in a study of beta chain features in type 1 diabetes. Study-level results: The cDNA sequencing approach could over-represent high-TCR-expressing cells.

Remarks on this clone: What it recognizes is unknown.

Trimming removed 5 bases from V and 4 bases from J; junction bases left unmatched: 7. Looked up from germline, CDR1 is SGHTA and CDR2 is FQGNSA. This CDR3 has 14 amino acids. Expressed TCRB transcripts were sequenced, since all the RNA that had been isolated was reverse transcribed. The repertoire was sequenced with immunoSEQ multiplex PCR; TCRdb's copy has only in-frame clones and lacks some. Of hundreds of thousands of clones listed, around 16% were seen once; the top ten hold 0.093%. This chain links TRBV7-2 with TRBJ1-2; 7 nucleotides match TRBD1. Material: naive CD4+ T cells from blood. This receptor was taken from a young man in good health. CDR3: CASSDRALGYGYTF. DNA of the CDR3: TGTGCCAGCAGCGACAGGGCTTTGGGCTATGGCTACACCTTC.